What follows is one T cell receptor (beta chain) and its context. These data originate in a study of blood T cell repertoires in COVID-19. Across the study: Sources were T cells, B-cell-depleted T cells, or PBMCs; the material itself was cDNA or gDNA.

Germline trimming cut 3 bases from V and 4 bases from J; bases unmatched to any gene: 6. The germline gives CDR1 SNHLY, CDR2 FYNNEI. The CDR3 runs to 14 residues. As processed by the authors: Estimates of nucleated cell counts were drawn from the amplification of reference gene primers. The data were produced by immunoSEQ multiplex PCR, yet TCRdb's version contains in-frame clones alone and is incomplete. The V and J calls and clone size are taken from that table; D and trimming were inferred from the DNA. The repertoire holds about 160,000 clones, about 89% seen once, with roughly 2.8% in the top ten.

The sample taken for sequencing was peripheral blood. The gene calls are TRBV2 and TRBJ2-7; 7 bases map to TRBD1. The source is a man aged 55 to 70 with acute or convalescent COVID-19. The CDR3 region has the DNA TGTGCCAGCAGTGATATGAGGGGGCGTTACGAGCAGTACTTC. It specifies CASSDMRGRYEQYF.